This T cell receptor beta chain was found in a study of shared clonotypes between healthy human individuals. TCRdb's copy holds only in-frame clones and misses some; the assay was immunoSEQ multiplex PCR. The data show about 2 million clones, about 95% seen once. CD45RO-negative CD8 cells positively selected for CCR7 made up the naive population, which excluded terminally differentiated effector memory CD45RA+ cells. This CDR3 has 16 amino acids. Looked up from germline, CDR1 is LNHNV and CDR2 is YYDKDF (reference sequence). The V gene lost 3 bases and the J gene lost 2 bases, with 17 bases spanning the gap.

The chain recombines TRBV15 with TRBJ2-7; D is undetermined. Material for sequencing was naive CD8+ T cells sorted from blood. The receptor was isolated from a man aged 18 to 30 in good health. The CDR3: CATSSFEAPSPYEQYF. CDR3 bases: TGTGCCACCAGCAGCTTTGAGGCCCCCAGTCCCTACGAGCAGTACTTC.